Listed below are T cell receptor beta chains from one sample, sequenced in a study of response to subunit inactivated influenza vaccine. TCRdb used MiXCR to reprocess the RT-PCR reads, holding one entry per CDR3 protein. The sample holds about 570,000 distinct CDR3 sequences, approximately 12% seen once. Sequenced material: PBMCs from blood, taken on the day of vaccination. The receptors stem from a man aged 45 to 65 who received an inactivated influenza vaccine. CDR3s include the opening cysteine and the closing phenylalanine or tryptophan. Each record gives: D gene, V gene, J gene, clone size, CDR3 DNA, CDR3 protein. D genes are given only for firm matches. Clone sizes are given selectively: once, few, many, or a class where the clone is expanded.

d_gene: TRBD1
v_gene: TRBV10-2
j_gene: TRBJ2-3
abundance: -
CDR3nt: TGCGCCAGCAGTTCGACGACAGGGGGCACAGATACGCAGTATTTT
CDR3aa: CASSSTTGGTDTQYF

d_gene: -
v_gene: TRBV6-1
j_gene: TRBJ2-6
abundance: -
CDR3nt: TGTGCCAGCAGTGAACTCCCTCACTCTGGGGCCAACGTCCTGACTTTC
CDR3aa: CASSELPHSGANVLTF

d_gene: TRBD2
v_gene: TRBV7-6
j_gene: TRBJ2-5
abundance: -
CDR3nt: TGTGCCAGCAGCCATTGTACTAGCGGGGACCAAGAGACCCAGTACTTC
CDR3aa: CASSHCTSGDQETQYF

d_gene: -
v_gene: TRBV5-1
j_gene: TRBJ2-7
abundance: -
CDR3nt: TGCGCCAGCAGCTCGGTAGGGACCTCCTACGAGCAGTACTTC
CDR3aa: CASSSVGTSYEQYF

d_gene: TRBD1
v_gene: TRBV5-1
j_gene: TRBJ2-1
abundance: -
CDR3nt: TGCGCCAGCTCCCTGACAGGGGGGGGTTTTTCCTACAATGAGCAGTTCTTC
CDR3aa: CASSLTGGGFSYNEQFF

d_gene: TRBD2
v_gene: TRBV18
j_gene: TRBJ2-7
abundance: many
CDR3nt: TGTGCCAGCTCAACCGGGACTACCTACGAGCAGTACTTC
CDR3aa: CASSTGTTYEQYF

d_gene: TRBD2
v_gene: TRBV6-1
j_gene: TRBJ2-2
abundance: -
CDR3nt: TGTGCCAGCAGTGCAAACCGGGGGGGCCCTCGAACCGGGGAGCTGTTTTTT
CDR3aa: CASSANRGGPRTGELFF

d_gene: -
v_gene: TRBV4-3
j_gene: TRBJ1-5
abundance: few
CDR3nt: TGCGCCAGCAGCCAAGAATGGGGGGGCGGTCAGCCCCAGCATTTT
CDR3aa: CASSQEWGGGQPQHF

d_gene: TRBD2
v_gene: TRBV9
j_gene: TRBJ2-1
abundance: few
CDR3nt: TGTGCCAGCTCTCTTCATCCTCGAACCGGGACTAGCGCCTACAATGAGCAGTTCTTC
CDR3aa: CASSLHPRTGTSAYNEQFF

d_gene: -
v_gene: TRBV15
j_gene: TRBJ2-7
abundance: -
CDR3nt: TGTGCCACCAGCAGAGGGAAGGGGATCCATCTCTACTTC
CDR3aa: CATSRGKGIHLYF

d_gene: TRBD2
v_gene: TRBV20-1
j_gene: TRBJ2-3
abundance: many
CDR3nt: TGCAGTGCCCCAGCCTCCGGGACTAGCGGGAGAGGCACAGATACGCAGTATTTT
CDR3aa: CSAPASGTSGRGTDTQYF

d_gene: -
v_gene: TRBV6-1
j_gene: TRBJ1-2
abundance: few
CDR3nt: TGTGCCAGCAGTGTAGAGACCAGCCCTTTCTATGGCTACACCTTC
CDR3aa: CASSVETSPFYGYTF

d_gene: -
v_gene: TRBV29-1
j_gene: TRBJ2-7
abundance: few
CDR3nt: TGCAGCGTTGTTCTTCCCCCCTACGAGCAGTACTTC
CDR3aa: CSVVLPPYEQYF

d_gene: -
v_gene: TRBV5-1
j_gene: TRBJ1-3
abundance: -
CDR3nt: TGCGCCAGCAGCTTGGCTCAGGGTAAAAGCTCTGGAAACACCATATATTTT
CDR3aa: CASSLAQGKSSGNTIYF

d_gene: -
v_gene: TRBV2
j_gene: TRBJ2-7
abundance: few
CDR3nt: TGTGCCAGCATAACGGCGGGCTCCTACGAGCAGTACTTC
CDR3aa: CASITAGSYEQYF

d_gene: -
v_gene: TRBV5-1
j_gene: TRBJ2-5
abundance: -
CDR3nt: TGCGCCAGCAGCTTGGGGTACCGACCAAAGCAAGAGACCCAGTACTTC
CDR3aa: CASSLGYRPKQETQYF

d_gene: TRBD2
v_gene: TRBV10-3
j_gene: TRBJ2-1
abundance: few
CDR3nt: TGTGCCACCAGCGGGAGGGGAGATGAGCAGTTCTTC
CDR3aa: CATSGRGDEQFF

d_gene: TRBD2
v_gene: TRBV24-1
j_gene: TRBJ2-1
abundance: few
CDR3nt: TGTGCCACCAGTGATTTGGAAGGATGGCCTAGCGGGGGGAATGAGCAGTTCTTC
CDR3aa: CATSDLEGWPSGGNEQFF

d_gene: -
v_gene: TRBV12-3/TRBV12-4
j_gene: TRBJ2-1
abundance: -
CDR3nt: TGTGCCAGCAGTCCCTCCCCCCAGGGAGGCAATGAGCAGTTCTTC
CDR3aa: CASSPSPQGGNEQFF

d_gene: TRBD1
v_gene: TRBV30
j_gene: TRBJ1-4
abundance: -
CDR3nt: TGTGCCTGGTGGACAGGGGGAAATGAAAAACTGTTTTTT
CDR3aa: CAWWTGGNEKLFF

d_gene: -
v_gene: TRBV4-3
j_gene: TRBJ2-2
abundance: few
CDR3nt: TGCGCCAGCAGCCAGGGGGCCAGTTACACCGGGGAGCTGTTTTTT
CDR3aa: CASSQGASYTGELFF

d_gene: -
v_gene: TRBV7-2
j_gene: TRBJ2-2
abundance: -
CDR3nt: TGTGCCAGCAGCTTAGCTAACAGGGCTTTGGACACCGGGGAGCTGTTTTTT
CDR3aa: CASSLANRALDTGELFF

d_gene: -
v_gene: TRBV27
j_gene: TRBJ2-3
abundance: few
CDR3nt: TGTGCCCCGAAAAGGGCCAGAATCACAGATACGCAGTATTTT
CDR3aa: CAPKRARITDTQYF

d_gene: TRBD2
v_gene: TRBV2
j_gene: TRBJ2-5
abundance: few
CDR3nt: TGTGCCAGCAGTGGACTAGCGGGGAGACAAGAGACCCAGTACTTC
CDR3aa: CASSGLAGRQETQYF

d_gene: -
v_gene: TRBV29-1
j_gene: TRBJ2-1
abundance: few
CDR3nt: TGCAGCGTTGAAGGGACGGGGGCGAACTCAGGCGGATTCAATGAGCAGTTCTTC
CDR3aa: CSVEGTGANSGGFNEQFF

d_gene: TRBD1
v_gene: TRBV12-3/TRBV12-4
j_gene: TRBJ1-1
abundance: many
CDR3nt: TGTGCCAGCAGTACGGGACAGGGTGGCACTGAAGCTTTCTTT
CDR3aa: CASSTGQGGTEAFF

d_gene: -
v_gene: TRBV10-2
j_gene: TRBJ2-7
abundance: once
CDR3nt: TGCGCCAGCAGTCAGACAGGACACTACGAGCAGTACTTC
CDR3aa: CASSQTGHYEQYF

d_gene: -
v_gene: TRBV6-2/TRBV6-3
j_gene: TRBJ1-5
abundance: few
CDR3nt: TGTGCCAGCAGTTACTCTGGACGGCGGGAAAGCAATCAGCCCCAGCATTTT
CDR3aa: CASSYSGRRESNQPQHF

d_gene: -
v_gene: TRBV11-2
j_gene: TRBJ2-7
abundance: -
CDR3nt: TGTGCCAGCAGCTGGGGGTCAGGGCAGAACTACGAGCAGTACTTC
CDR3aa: CASSWGSGQNYEQYF

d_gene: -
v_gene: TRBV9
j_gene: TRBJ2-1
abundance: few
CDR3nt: TGTGCCAGCAGCGTAGGTCAATCAGGAACCTACAATGAGCAGTTCTTC
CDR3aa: CASSVGQSGTYNEQFF

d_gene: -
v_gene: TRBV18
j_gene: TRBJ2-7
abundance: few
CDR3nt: TGTGCCAGCTCACCGGGACCGCTCTACTCCTACGAGCAGTACTTC
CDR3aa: CASSPGPLYSYEQYF

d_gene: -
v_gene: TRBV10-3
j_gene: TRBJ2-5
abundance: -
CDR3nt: TGTGCCACAACGCGGTTAGGGGGGGGTCAAGAGACCCAGTACTTC
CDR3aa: CATTRLGGGQETQYF

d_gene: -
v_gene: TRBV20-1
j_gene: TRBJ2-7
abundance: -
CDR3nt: TGCAGTGCCACCCGGGTGGTGGAGCAGTACTTC
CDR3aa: CSATRVVEQYF

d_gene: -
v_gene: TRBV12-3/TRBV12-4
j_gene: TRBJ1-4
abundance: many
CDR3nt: TGTGCCAGCAGCCCGGAAGCCACTAATGAAAAACTGTTTTTT
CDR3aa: CASSPEATNEKLFF

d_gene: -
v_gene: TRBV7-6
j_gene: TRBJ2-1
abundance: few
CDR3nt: TGTGCCAGCAGTCAAATCGGGAACAATGAGCAGTTCTTC
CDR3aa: CASSQIGNNEQFF

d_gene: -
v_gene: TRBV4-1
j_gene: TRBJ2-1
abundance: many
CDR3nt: TGCGCCAGCAGCCAAGTGGGAAATGAGCAGTTCTTC
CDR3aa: CASSQVGNEQFF

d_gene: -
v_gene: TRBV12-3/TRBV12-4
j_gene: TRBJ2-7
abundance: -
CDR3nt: TGTGCCAGCAGTTCCGCCCCCTTACACGGGAGCTCCTACGAGCAGTACTTC
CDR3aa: CASSSAPLHGSSYEQYF

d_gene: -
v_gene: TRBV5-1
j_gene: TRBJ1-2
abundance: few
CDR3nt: TGCGCCAGCGCCCCGGGCGCAATCTATGGCTACACCTTC
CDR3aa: CASAPGAIYGYTF

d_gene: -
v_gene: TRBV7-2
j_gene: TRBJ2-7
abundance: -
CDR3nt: TGTGCCAGCAGCTTTATCAGTACCGCTCCGCTAGGCGAGCAGTACTTC
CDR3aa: CASSFISTAPLGEQYF

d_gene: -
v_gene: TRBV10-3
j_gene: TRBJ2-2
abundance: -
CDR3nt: TGTGCCATCAGTGAGGGGGGAAACGGGGAGCTGTTTTTT
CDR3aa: CAISEGGNGELFF

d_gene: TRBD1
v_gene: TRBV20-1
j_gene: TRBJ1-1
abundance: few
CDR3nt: TGCAGTGCTAGTAAGACAGGGAGGAACACTGAAGCTTTCTTT
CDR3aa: CSASKTGRNTEAFF

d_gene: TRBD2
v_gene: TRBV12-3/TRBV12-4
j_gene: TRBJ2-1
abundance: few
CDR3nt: TGTGCCAGCAGTTTGATTACCGGACTAGCGGGGTCCTACAATGAGCAGTTCTTC
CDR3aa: CASSLITGLAGSYNEQFF

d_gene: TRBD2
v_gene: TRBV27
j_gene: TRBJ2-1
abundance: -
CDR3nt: TGTGCCAGCAGTGCGGGACTAGCCTCCTACAATGAGCAGTTCTTC
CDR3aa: CASSAGLASYNEQFF

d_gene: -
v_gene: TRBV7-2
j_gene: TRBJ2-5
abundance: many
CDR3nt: TGTGCCAGCAGCATTCAAGGGGCAGAGACCCAGTACTTC
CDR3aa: CASSIQGAETQYF

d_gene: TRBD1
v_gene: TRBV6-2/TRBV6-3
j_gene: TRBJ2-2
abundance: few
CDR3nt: TGTGCCAGCAGTGGCCGAGTGGGACAGGGAGCGAACACCGGGGAGCTGTTTTTT
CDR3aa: CASSGRVGQGANTGELFF

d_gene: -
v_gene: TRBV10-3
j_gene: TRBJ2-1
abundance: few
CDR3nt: TGTGCCATCAGTGTTAGTCCAGCGGGCAATATCTACAATGAGCAGTTCTTC
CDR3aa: CAISVSPAGNIYNEQFF

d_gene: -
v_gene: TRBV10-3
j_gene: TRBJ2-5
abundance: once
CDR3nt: TGTGCCATCAGTGTCACAGTCCAAGAGACCCAGTACTTC
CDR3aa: CAISVTVQETQYF

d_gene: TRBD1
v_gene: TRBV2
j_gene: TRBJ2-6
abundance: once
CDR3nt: TGTGCCAGCAGACAGGGGGCGGCTGGGGCCAACGTCCTGACTTTC
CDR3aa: CASRQGAAGANVLTF

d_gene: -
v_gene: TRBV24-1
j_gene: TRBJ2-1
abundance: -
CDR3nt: TGTGCCACCAGTGATTCATGGGGTCACTACTACAATGAGCAGTTCTTC
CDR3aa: CATSDSWGHYYNEQFF

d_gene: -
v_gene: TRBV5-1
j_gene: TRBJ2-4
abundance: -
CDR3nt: TGCGCCAGCAGCTCAACAGGATTCCCCAAAAACATTCAGTACTTC
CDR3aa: CASSSTGFPKNIQYF

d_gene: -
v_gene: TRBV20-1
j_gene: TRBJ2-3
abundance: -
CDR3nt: TGCAGTGCTAGTAGGACCCTGCGAGATACGCAGTATTTT
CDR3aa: CSASRTLRDTQYF

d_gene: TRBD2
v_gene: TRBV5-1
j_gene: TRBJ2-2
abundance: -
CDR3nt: TGCGCCAGCAGCCAAGTCGGACTAGCGGGAGGGTTAAGGACCGGGGAGCTGTTTTTT
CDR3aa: CASSQVGLAGGLRTGELFF

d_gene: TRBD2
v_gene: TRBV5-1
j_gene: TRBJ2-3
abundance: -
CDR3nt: TGCGCCAGCAGCGCCGGGACTAGCGAGGCAGATACGCAGTATTTT
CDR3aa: CASSAGTSEADTQYF

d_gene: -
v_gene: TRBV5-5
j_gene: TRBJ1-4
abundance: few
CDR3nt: TGTGCCAGCAGTTTACCGGGACTTAATGAAAAACTGTTTTTT
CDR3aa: CASSLPGLNEKLFF

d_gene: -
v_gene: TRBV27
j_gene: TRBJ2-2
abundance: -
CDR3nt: TGTGCCAGCAGTCCGTGGGGCGCCGGGGAGCTGTTTTTT
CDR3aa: CASSPWGAGELFF

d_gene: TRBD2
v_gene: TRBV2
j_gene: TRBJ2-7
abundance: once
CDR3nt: TGTACCAGCGCGAGCGGGAGCTTTTTCGAGCAGTACTTC
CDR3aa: CTSASGSFFEQYF

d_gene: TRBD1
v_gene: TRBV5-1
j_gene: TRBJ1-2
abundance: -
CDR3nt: TGCGCCAGCAGCTTGGGGGACAGGGGGTATGGCTACACCTTC
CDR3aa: CASSLGDRGYGYTF

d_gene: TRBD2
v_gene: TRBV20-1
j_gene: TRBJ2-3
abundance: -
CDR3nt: TGCAGTGCATCACTACTAGCGGGGCTGTACACAGATACGCAGTATTTT
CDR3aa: CSASLLAGLYTDTQYF

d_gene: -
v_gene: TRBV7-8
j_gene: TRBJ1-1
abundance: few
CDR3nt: TGTGCCAGCAGCCGATTGTCCACAGGGAACACTGAAGCTTTCTTT
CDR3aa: CASSRLSTGNTEAFF